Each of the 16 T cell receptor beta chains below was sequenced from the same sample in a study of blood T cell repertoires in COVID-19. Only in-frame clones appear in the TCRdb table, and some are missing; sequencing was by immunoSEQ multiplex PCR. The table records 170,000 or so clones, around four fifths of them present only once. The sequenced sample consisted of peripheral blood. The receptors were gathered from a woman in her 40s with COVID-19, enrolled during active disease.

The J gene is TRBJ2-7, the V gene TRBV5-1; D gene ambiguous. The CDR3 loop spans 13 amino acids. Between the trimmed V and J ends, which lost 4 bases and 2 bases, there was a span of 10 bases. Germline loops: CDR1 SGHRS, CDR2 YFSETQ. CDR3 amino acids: CASSPEGAYEQYF. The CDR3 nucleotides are TGCGCCAGCAGCCCCGAAGGAGCCTACGAGCAGTACTTC.

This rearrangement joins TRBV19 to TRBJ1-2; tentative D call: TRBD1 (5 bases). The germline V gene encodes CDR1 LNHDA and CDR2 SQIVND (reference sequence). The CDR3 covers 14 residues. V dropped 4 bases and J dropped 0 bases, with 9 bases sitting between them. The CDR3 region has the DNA TGTGCCAGTAGTAAGGAGGGGTCTAACTATGGCTACACCTTC. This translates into CASSKEGSNYGYTF. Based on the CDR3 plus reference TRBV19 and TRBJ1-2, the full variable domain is DGGITQSPKYLFRKEGQNVTLSCEQNLNHDAMYWYRQDPGQGLRLIYYSQIVNDFQKGDIAEGYSVSREKKESFPLTVTSAQKNPTAFYLCASSKEGSNYGYTFGSGTRLTVV.

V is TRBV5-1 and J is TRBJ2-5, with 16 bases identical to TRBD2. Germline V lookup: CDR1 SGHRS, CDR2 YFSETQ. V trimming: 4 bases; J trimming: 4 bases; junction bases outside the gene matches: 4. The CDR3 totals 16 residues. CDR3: CASSPGLAGGRETQYF. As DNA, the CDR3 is TGCGCCAGCAGCCCGGGACTAGCGGGGGGGCGAGAGACCCAGTACTTC.

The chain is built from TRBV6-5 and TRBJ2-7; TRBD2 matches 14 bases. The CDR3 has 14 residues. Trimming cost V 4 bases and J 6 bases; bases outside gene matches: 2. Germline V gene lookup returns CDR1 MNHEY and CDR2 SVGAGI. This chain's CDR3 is CASSFGLAGGEQYF. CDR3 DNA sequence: TGTGCCAGCAGTTTTGGACTAGCGGGAGGCGAGCAGTACTTC.

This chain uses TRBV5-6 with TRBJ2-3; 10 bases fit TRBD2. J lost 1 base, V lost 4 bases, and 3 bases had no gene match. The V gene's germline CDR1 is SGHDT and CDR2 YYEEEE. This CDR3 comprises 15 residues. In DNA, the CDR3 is TGTGCCAGCAGCCGTGGGACTAGCGGCACAGATACGCAGTATTTT. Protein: CASSRGTSGTDTQYF.

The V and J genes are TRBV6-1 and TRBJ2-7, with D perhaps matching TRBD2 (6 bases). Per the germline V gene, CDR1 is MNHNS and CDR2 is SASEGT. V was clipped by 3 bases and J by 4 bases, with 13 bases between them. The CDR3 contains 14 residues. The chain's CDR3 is CASSESDGRYEQYF. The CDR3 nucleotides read TGTGCCAGCAGTGAGTCCGACGGGAGATACGAGCAGTACTTC.

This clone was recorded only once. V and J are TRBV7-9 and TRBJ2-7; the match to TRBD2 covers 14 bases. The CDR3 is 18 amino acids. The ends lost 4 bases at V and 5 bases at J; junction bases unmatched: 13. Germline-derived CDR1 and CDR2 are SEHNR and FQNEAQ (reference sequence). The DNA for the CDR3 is TGTGCCAGCAGCTCGCCGACTAGCGGGAGGGCTGTGGGGAACGAGCAGTACTTC. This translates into CASSSPTSGRAVGNEQYF.

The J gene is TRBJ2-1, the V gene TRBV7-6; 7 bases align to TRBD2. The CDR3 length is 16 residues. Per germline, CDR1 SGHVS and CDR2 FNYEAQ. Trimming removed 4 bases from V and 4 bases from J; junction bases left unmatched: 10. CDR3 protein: CASSSTGGVGYNEQFF. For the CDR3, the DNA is TGTGCCAGCAGCTCGACGGGGGGAGTAGGGTACAATGAGCAGTTCTTC.

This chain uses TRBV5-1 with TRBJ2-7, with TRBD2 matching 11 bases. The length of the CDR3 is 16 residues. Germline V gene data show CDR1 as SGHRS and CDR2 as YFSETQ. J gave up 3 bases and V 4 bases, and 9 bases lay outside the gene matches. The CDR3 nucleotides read TGCGCCAGCAGCCAAATAGCGGGAGGGCGCCTCTACGAGCAGTACTTC. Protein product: CASSQIAGGRLYEQYF.

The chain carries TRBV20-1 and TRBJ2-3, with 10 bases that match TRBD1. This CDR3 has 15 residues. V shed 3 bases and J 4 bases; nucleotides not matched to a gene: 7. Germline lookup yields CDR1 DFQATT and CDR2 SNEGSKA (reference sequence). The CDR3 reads CSASFRDRGADTQYF. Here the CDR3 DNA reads TGCAGTGCTAGTTTCCGGGACAGGGGAGCAGATACGCAGTATTTT.

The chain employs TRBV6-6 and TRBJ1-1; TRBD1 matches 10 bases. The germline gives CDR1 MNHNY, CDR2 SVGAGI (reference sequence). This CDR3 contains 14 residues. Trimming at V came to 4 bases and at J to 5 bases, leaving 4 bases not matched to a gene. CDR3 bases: TGTGCCAGCAGTTTGGACAGGGGGTTGACTGAAGCTTTCTTT. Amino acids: CASSLDRGLTEAFF.

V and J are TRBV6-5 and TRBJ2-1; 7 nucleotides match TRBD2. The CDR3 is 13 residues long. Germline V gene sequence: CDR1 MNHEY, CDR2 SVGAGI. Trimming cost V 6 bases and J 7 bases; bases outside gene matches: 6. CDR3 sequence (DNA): TGTGCCAGCAGGAAGACTAGCAGGAATGAGCAGTTCTTC. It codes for CASRKTSRNEQFF.

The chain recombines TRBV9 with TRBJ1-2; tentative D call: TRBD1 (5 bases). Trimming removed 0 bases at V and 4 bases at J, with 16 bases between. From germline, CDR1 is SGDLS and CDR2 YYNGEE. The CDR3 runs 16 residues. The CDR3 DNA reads TGTGCCAGCAGCGTAGCCACAACCCCGGGGGGCTATGGCTACACCTTC. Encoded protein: CASSVATTPGGYGYTF.

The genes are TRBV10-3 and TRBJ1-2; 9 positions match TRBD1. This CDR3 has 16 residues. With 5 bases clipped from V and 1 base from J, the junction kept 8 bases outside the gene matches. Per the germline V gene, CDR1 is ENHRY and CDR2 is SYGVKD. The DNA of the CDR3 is TGTGCCATCAGTCCGACAGGGGGAGAATTTAACTATGGCTACACCTTC. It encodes CAISPTGGEFNYGYTF.

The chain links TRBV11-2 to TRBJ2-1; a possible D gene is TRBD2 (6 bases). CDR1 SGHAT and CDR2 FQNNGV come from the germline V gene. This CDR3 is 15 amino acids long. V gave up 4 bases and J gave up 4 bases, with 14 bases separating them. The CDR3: CASSSPMGLYNEQFF. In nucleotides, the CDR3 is TGTGCCAGCAGCTCTCCGATGGGACTTTACAATGAGCAGTTCTTC.

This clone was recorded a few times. The CDR3 loop is CASSLSGSPLHF. CDR3 DNA sequence: TGTGCCAGCAGTCTAAGTGGTTCACCCCTCCACTTT. J is TRBJ1-6 and V is TRBV6-5; D ambiguous. CDR1 and CDR2 (germline): MNHEY, SVGAGI. The CDR3 is 12 amino acids. Trimming shortened V by 5 bases and J by 9 bases, and 8 bases separated the two germline ends.